These 27 T cell receptor beta chains share one sample of origin, sequenced in a study of T-cell memory formation after mild COVID-19. TCRdb re-analysed the 5' RACE reads in MiXCR, keeping a single row per CDR3 protein. The table has 100,000 to 120,000 distinct CDR3 sequences, over 15% seen once. The source material was PBMCs or a T cell subset sorted from them (not recorded which). The receptors derive from a man aged 18 to 29 who had mild COVID-19 (a few samples of this study predate the infection). Cell type and time point are not known.

This clonotype was seen only a few times. The rearrangement uses TRBV12-3 or TRBV12-4 and TRBJ1-2; 7 bases are a match to TRBD1. CDR3 length: 14 amino acids. Unmatched junction bases numbered 16, after V lost 10 bases and J lost 8 bases. In nucleotides, the CDR3 is TGTGCCACCGGACCCGACAGGGTATTAAGCGGCTACACCTTC. Its translation is CATGPDRVLSGYTF.

This clonotype was found a few times. The chain uses TRBV7-2 and TRBJ2-1; 12 nucleotides line up with TRBD2. From germline, CDR1 is SGHTA and CDR2 FQGNSA. The CDR3 contains 16 residues. The J segment lost 4 bases and the V segment lost 6 bases, leaving 7 bases of the junction unmatched. CDR3 sequence: CASSLRLAGEYNEQFF. The DNA of the CDR3 is TGTGCCAGCAGTTTAAGACTAGCGGGGGAGTACAATGAGCAGTTCTTC.

The chain recombines TRBV5-1 with TRBJ1-5; a possible D gene is TRBD1 (5 bases). V lost 4 bases, J lost 5 bases, and 16 bases lay in between. The germline V gene has CDR1 SGHRS and CDR2 YFSETQ. The CDR3 loop spans 15 amino acids. The CDR3 DNA follows: TGCGCCAGCAGCCCCGGGGACGTTGAGGATCAGCCCCAGCATTTT. This codes for CASSPGDVEDQPQHF.

The V and J genes are TRBV4-2 and TRBJ2-1, with 11 bases matching TRBD2. From germline, CDR1 is LGHNA and CDR2 YNFKEQ. This CDR3 spans 18 amino acids. J gave up 12 bases and V 0 bases, and 16 bases lay outside the gene matches. The CDR3 region has the DNA TGTGCCAGCAGCCAAGACTTAGCGGGGGGGACTCAATCTCTTCGGCAGTTCTTC. Its translation is CASSQDLAGGTQSLRQFF.

This clonotype was seen more than once but under ten times. V usage is TRBV4-1 and J usage is TRBJ1-5; 8 bases are a match to TRBD1. This CDR3 comprises 17 residues. With 1 base clipped from V and 0 bases from J, the junction kept 5 bases outside the gene matches. Looked up from germline, CDR1 is MGHRA and CDR2 is YSYEKL. The CDR3 nucleotides read TGCGCCAGCAGCCAAGGATCCAGGGGGCTTAGCAATCAGCCCCAGCATTTT. Protein product: CASSQGSRGLSNQPQHF.

In its sample, this clonotype was seen a few times. The CDR3 DNA reads TGTGCCAGTAGTATAGGTCGCGCAGCACAGCCGCTGTTTTTT. Protein product: CASSIGRAAQPLFF. The rearrangement joins TRBV19 to TRBJ2-2; no firm D call. Germline values: CDR1 LNHDA, CDR2 SQIVND (reference sequence). Trimming removed 1 base from V and 13 bases from J, with 16 bases in between. The CDR3 consists of 14 residues.

CDR3 DNA sequence: TGTGCCAGCAGCTTCCCCAGGGGCTACGAGCAGTACTTC. The encoded protein is CASSFPRGYEQYF. The chain combines TRBV5-6 with TRBJ2-7; D is possibly TRBD1 (6 bases). CDR3 length equals 13 residues. The germline gives CDR1 SGHDT, CDR2 YYEEEE. The V gene lost 2 bases and the J gene lost 3 bases, with 9 bases spanning the gap.

The chain has TRBV30 and TRBJ1-4; 7 positions agree with TRBD1. The V gene's germline CDR1 is GTSNPN and CDR2 SVGIG (reference sequence). There are 17 residues in the CDR3. J was trimmed by 0 bases and V by 2 bases; bases with no gene match: 9. The CDR3 nucleotides read TGTGCCTGGAGTAAACTCCGACAGGGAACAACTAATGAAAAACTGTTTTTT. This translates into CAWSKLRQGTTNEKLFF.

This clonotype was counted once. The chain uses TRBV10-2 and TRBJ1-1; D is perhaps TRBD1 (5 bases). The V gene lost 5 bases and the J gene lost 4 bases, with 8 bases spanning the gap. The CDR3 runs to 12 residues. Germline V gene sequence: CDR1 WSHSY, CDR2 SAAADI. The DNA of the CDR3 is TGCGCCAGCAGTCCTACAGGCACTGAAGCTTTCTTT. Translating it yields CASSPTGTEAFF.

This rearrangement joins TRBV6-6 to TRBJ2-6; 8 bases match TRBD1. This CDR3 has 16 amino acids. Germline loops: CDR1 MNHNY, CDR2 SVGAGI (reference sequence). V gave up 7 bases and J gave up 0 bases; unmatched junction bases: 5. The CDR3 sequence is CASNGQGASGANVLTF. CDR3 sequence (DNA): TGTGCCAGCAACGGGCAGGGGGCCTCTGGGGCCAACGTCCTGACTTTC.

This clonotype was recorded a few times. The V gene is TRBV12-3 or TRBV12-4, the J gene TRBJ1-5; unclear D gene. The germline V and J ends were trimmed by 5 bases and 2 bases, with 7 bases remaining between them. The CDR3 is 13 amino acids. The CDR3 DNA follows: TGTGCCAGCAGTGGGAGGGGCAATCAGCCCCAGCATTTT. Protein: CASSGRGNQPQHF.

The rearrangement links TRBV6-6 to TRBJ2-3, with 10 bases lining up with TRBD1. With V trimmed by 6 bases and J by 2 bases, 8 bases remained unmatched. Germline CDR1 is MNHNY and CDR2 is SVGAGI (reference sequence). This CDR3 contains 16 residues. CDR3 coding DNA: TGTGCCAGCAGCCGCGCGGACAGGGGGATCACAGATACGCAGTATTTT. Translation gives CASSRADRGITDTQYF.

J is TRBJ1-4 and V is TRBV12-3 or TRBV12-4, with D possibly TRBD1 on 5 matching bases. The CDR3 length is 15 residues. V dropped 8 bases and J dropped 7 bases, with 20 bases sitting between them. Written as DNA, the CDR3 is TGTGCCAGCCGATTAGGGGTCGGGGTTGGTGAAAAACTGTTTTTT. It translates to CASRLGVGVGEKLFF.

There are a few counts of this clonotype. The CDR3 is CATSDAANTGELFF. The CDR3 DNA sequence: TGTGCCACCAGTGATGCAGCGAACACCGGGGAGCTGTTTTTT. The chain uses TRBV24-1 and TRBJ2-2; D gene uncertain. The CDR3 has 14 amino acids. V lost 3 bases, J lost 0 bases, and 4 bases lay in between. CDR1 KGHDR and CDR2 SFDVKD come from the germline V gene.

The V call is TRBV6-2 or TRBV6-3, the J call TRBJ1-5; D gene unclear. Per germline, CDR1 MNHEY and CDR2 SVGEGT. Trimming stripped 3 bases from V and 7 bases from J, with 10 bases between. The CDR3 contains 13 residues. The CDR3 reads CASSYGNRQPQHF. For the CDR3, the DNA is TGTGCCAGCAGTTATGGGAATCGCCAGCCCCAGCATTTT.

The chain recombines TRBV24-1 with TRBJ2-1; 7 bases align to TRBD2. Germline V gives CDR1 KGHDR, CDR2 SFDVKD. V shed 4 bases, J shed 7 bases, and the junction held 12 bases outside the gene matches. The CDR3 spans 16 residues. This CDR3 is CATSDPGQGGWNEQFF. The CDR3 nucleotides are TGTGCCACCAGTGACCCGGGGCAGGGAGGGTGGAATGAGCAGTTCTTC.

This clonotype was picked up many times. The genes are TRBV29-1 and TRBJ2-7; maybe TRBD1 (5 bases). V was cut by 1 base and J by 4 bases, with 17 bases left in between. Germline assignment: CDR1 SQVTM and CDR2 ANQGSEA. The CDR3 loop spans 15 amino acids. As DNA, the CDR3 is TGCAGCGTTGAAGGTCAGGGTTCAGGAAGTTACGAGCAGTACTTC. Protein sequence: CSVEGQGSGSYEQYF.

The V call is TRBV18, the J call TRBJ1-5; TRBD1 matches 9 bases. Unmatched junction bases numbered 3, after V lost 2 bases and J lost 1 base. This CDR3 contains 16 residues. The germline CDR1 and CDR2 sequences are KGHSH and LQKENI. CDR3 loop: CASSPEGQGSNQPQHF. Written as DNA, the CDR3 is TGTGCCAGCTCACCAGAGGGACAGGGCAGCAATCAGCCCCAGCATTTT.

The rearrangement uses TRBV28 and TRBJ2-7, with TRBD2 matching over 8 bases. The length of the CDR3 is 15 residues. CDR1 MDHEN and CDR2 SYDVKM come from the germline V gene. V lost 6 bases to trimming and J lost 3 bases; unmatched junction nucleotides: 10. CDR3 DNA: TGTGCCAGCAGCAAACCCGGGACTAGATTCTACGAGCAGTACGTC. Its protein is CASSKPGTRFYEQYV.

V usage is TRBV11-2 and J usage is TRBJ2-6, with D perhaps TRBD1 (6 bases). CDR3 length: 15 amino acids. With 5 bases removed from V and 3 bases from J, the gap between germline ends came to 11 bases. From germline, CDR1 is SGHAT and CDR2 FQNNGV. The CDR3 region has the DNA TGTGCCAGCAGCCCACAGGGATTTGGGGCCAACGTCCTGACTTTC. Encoded protein: CASSPQGFGANVLTF.

This clonotype has a count of ten or more. The chain uses TRBV24-1 and TRBJ2-1; D is possibly TRBD2 (5 bases). The CDR3 sequence is 16 residues long. Looked up from germline, CDR1 is KGHDR and CDR2 is SFDVKD. Deletions cut 4 bases from V and 1 base from J, with 13 bases between. CDR3 nucleotides: TGTGCCACCAGTGACCGGGGAGCCAGGTCCTACAATGAGCAGTTCTTC. Its protein product is CATSDRGARSYNEQFF.

In this sample, this clonotype turned up a few times. The J gene is TRBJ2-7, the V gene TRBV5-1, with D maybe TRBD1 (5 bases). The V end was cut by 4 bases, the J end by 5 bases, with 16 bases between. This CDR3 is 14 amino acids long. CDR1 is SGHRS and CDR2 is YFSETQ in the germline V gene. DNA for the CDR3: TGCGCCAGCAGCCCGGCTAAAGGGGCCGACGAGCAGTACTTC. Amino acid sequence: CASSPAKGADEQYF.

This chain links TRBV7-3 with TRBJ1-1; no clear D gene. The germline CDR1 and CDR2 sequences are SGHTA and FQGTGA. Between the trimmed V and J ends, which lost 2 bases and 1 base, there was a span of 5 bases. The CDR3 length is 13 residues. The CDR3 loop reads CASSLYQNTEAFF. The CDR3 nucleotides are TGTGCCAGCAGCTTATACCAGAACACTGAAGCTTTCTTT.

This chain uses TRBV9 with TRBJ1-1; D may be TRBD1 (5 bases). Trimming took 0 bases from V and 1 from J, leaving 28 bases between them. The V gene's germline CDR1 is SGDLS and CDR2 YYNGEE. The CDR3 spans 21 residues. The CDR3 DNA sequence: TGTGCCAGCAGCGTAGCCCCCCTACCCCGGGACGCTGGGGTTGCGAACACTGAAGCTTTCTTT. Its protein is CASSVAPLPRDAGVANTEAFF. The whole variable domain, filled in from reference TRBV9 and TRBJ1-1, reads DSGVTQTPKHLITATGQRVTLRCSPRSGDLSVYWYQQSLDQGLQFLIQYYNGEERAKGNILERFSAQQFPDLHSELNLSSLELGDSALYFCASSVAPLPRDAGVANTEAFFGQGTRLTVV.

The chain employs TRBV2 and TRBJ1-3; D is possibly TRBD1 (5 bases). Germline CDR1 SNHLY, CDR2 FYNNEI. Trimming left V 3 bases short and J 2 bases short, with 8 bases between. This CDR3 spans 14 amino acids. The CDR3 here is CASSESRAGNTIYF. The CDR3 coding sequence is TGTGCCAGCAGTGAGAGCAGGGCTGGAAACACCATATATTTT.

This clonotype was counted many times. CDR3 nucleotides: TGTGCCAGCAGTCAGTCCAGGGACCAGCCCCAGCATTTT. Translation: CASSQSRDQPQHF. The chain is built from TRBV6-2 or TRBV6-3 and TRBJ1-5; D may be TRBD1 (5 bases). This CDR3 is 13 amino acids long. CDR1 MNHEY and CDR2 SVGEGT come from the germline V gene. With 5 bases removed from V and 7 bases from J, the gap between germline ends came to 12 bases.

This clonotype was recorded a few times. V gene TRBV7-2 combines with J gene TRBJ1-2; D possibly corresponds to TRBD1 (5 bases). Germline V lookup: CDR1 SGHTA, CDR2 FQGNSA. The CDR3 totals 12 residues. V dropped 3 bases and J dropped 6 bases, with 8 bases sitting between them. This chain's CDR3 is CASSFRVDGYTF. For the CDR3, the DNA is TGTGCCAGCAGCTTCAGGGTGGATGGCTACACCTTC.